A selection of T cell receptor beta chains follows, all from one sample in a study of T cells after yellow fever vaccination. From the 5' RACE reads, TCRdb called clonotypes with MiXCR, one entry per CDR3 protein. The sample lists 100,000 to 150,000 distinct CDR3 sequences; around 7.7% were seen once. Material: CD4+ T cells sorted from PBMCs, obtained 10 days after the first yellow fever vaccination. The source of these receptors is a man aged 18 to 30 who received the YFV17D yellow fever vaccine. The CDR3 runs from the conserved cysteine through the conserved F or W. A D gene is named only where the DNA matches it firmly. Clone size is stated in some rows and not others, as once, few, many or a class when expanded.

V gene	D gene	clone size	J gene	CDR3 protein	CDR3 DNA
TRBV5-4	TRBD1	many	TRBJ2-2	CASSTGGQGKTGELFF	TGTGCCAGCAGCACGGGGGGACAGGGTAAGACCGGGGAGCTGTTTTTT
TRBV11-2	NA	many	TRBJ2-3	CASSLNRVTDTQYF	TGTGCCAGCAGCCTAAACAGGGTTACAGATACGCAGTATTTT
TRBV29-1	NA	once	TRBJ2-2	CSVSGVLITGELFF	TGCAGCGTCTCAGGGGTTTTGATCACCGGGGAGCTGTTTTTT
TRBV24-1	NA	many	TRBJ2-2	CATSDSGWLRNTGELFF	TGTGCCACCAGTGACTCTGGGTGGCTTAGGAACACCGGGGAGCTGTTTTTT
TRBV5-6	NA	many	TRBJ1-5	CASSRGTRQDQPQHF	TGTGCCAGCAGCCGAGGGACCCGTCAGGATCAGCCCCAGCATTTT
TRBV5-1	NA	many	TRBJ2-5	CASSLVGQNQETQYF	TGCGCCAGCAGCTTGGTAGGTCAGAACCAAGAGACCCAGTACTTC
TRBV20-1	NA	many	TRBJ2-1	CSAHREGRNNEQFF	TGCAGTGCTCACAGGGAGGGGCGGAACAATGAGCAGTTCTTC
TRBV10-2	NA	many	TRBJ1-6	CASSQGNSPLHF	TGCGCCAGCAGTCAGGGGAATTCACCCCTCCACTTT
TRBV5-6	NA	NA	TRBJ2-7	CASSRQVRDEQYF	TGTGCCAGCAGCCGACAGGTCCGCGACGAGCAGTACTTC
TRBV7-9	NA	many	TRBJ2-1	CASSLDSEQFF	TGTGCCAGCAGCTTAGACAGTGAGCAGTTCTTC
TRBV10-3	NA	few	TRBJ1-2	CAIAIRVDGGYTF	TGTGCCATCGCGATTAGGGTGGATGGAGGCTACACCTTC
TRBV7-2	NA	many	TRBJ1-5	CASSLVGGVGQPQHF	TGTGCCAGCAGCTTAGTGGGGGGGGTGGGCCAGCCCCAGCATTTT
TRBV5-1	NA	many	TRBJ1-2	CASSPGLPGDYGYTF	TGCGCCAGCAGCCCGGGACTCCCTGGGGACTATGGCTACACCTTC
TRBV24-1	TRBD1	many	TRBJ1-2	CATSDPGQGDGGYTF	TGTGCCACCAGTGATCCTGGACAGGGTGATGGTGGCTACACCTTC
TRBV4-2	TRBD2	many	TRBJ2-3	CASSQVNGGAGTDTQYF	TGTGCCAGCAGCCAGGTTAACGGGGGGGCCGGGACAGATACGCAGTATTTT
TRBV7-8	NA	NA	TRBJ2-2	CASSLGAGTSSTGELFF	TGTGCCAGCAGCTTAGGCGCAGGGACTTCATCCACCGGGGAGCTGTTTTTT
TRBV11-2	NA	many	TRBJ2-7	CASSPRIGDYEQYF	TGTGCCAGCAGCCCCAGGATCGGGGATTACGAGCAGTACTTC